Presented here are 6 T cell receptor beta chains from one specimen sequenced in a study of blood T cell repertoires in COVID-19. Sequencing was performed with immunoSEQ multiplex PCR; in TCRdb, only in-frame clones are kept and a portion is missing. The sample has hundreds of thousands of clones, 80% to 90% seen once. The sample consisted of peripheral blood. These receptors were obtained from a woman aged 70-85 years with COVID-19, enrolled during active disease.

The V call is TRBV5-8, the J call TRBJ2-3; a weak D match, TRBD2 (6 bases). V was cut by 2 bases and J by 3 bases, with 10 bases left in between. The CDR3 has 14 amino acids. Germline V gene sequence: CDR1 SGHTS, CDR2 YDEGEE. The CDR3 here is CASSFGGKTDTQYF. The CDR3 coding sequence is TGTGCCAGCAGCTTTGGCGGGAAAACAGATACGCAGTATTTT.

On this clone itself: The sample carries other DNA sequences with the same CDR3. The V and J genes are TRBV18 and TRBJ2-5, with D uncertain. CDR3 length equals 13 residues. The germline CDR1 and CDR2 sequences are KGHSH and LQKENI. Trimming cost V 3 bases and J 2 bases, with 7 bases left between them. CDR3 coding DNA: TGTGCCAGCTCACCCGGTTTACAAGAGACCCAGTACTTC. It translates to CASSPGLQETQYF.

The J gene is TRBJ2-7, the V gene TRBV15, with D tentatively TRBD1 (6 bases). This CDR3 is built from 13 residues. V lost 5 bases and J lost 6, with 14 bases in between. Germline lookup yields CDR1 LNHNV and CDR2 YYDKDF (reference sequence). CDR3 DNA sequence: TGTGCCACCAGCTTCACAGGGTCCCCCGAGCAGTACTTC. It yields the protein CATSFTGSPEQYF.

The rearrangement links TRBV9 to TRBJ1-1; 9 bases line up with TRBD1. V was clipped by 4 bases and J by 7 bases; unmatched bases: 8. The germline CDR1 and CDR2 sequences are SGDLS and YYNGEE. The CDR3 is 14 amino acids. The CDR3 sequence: CASSPGGQGSEAFF. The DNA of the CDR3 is TGTGCCAGCAGCCCAGGGGGACAGGGTAGTGAAGCTTTCTTT.

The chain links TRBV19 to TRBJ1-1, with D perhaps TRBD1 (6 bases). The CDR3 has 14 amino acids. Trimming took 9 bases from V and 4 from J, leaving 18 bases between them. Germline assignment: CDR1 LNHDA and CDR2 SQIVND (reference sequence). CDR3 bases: TGTGCCAGCACTGACAGGTTCTATAGCACTGAAGCTTTCTTT. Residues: CASTDRFYSTEAFF.

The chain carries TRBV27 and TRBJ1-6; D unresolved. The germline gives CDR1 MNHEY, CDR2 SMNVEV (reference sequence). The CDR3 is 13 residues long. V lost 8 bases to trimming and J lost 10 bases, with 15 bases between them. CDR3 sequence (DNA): TGTGCCAGCTCCCCCGAGATCGGGTCACCCCTCCACTTT. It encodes CASSPEIGSPLHF.